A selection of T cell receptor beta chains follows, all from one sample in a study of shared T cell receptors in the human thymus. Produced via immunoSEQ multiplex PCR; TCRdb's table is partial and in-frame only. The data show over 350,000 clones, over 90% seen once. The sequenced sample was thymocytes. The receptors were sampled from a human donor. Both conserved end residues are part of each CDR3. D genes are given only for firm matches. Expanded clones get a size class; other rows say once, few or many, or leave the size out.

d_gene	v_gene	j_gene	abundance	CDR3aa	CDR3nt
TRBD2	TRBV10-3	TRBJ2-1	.	CAGGLAGLYNEQFF	TGTGCCGGGGGACTAGCGGGACTATACAATGAGCAGTTCTTC
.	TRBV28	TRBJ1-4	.	CASWSFNEKLFF	TGTGCCAGCTGGTCCTTTAATGAAAAACTGTTTTTT
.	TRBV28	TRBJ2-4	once	CASSPGAQIPAKNIQYF	TGTGCCAGCAGTCCAGGGGCCCAGATCCCAGCCAAAAACATTCAGTACTTC
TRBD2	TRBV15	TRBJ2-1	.	CATSDASGVSYNEQFF	TGTGCCACCAGCGACGCAAGCGGGGTCTCCTACAATGAGCAGTTCTTC
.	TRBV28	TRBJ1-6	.	CASSLFGGDSPLHF	TGTGCCAGCAGTTTATTTGGGGGAGATTCACCCCTCCACTTT
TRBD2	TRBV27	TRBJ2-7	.	CASSLIKGGRYEQYF	TGTGCCAGCAGTTTGATAAAGGGCGGGAGGTACGAGCAGTACTTC
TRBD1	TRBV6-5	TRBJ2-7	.	CASSDTRGQGQYF	TGTGCCAGCTCCGATACCAGGGGGCAAGGGCAGTACTTC
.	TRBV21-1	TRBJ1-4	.	CASSKAKQTTNEKLFF	TGTGCCAGCAGCAAAGCGAAGCAGACAACTAATGAAAAACTGTTTTTT
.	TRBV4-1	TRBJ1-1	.	CASTGRNTEAFF	TGCGCCAGCACAGGGAGGAACACTGAAGCTTTCTTT
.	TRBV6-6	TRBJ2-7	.	CASSSNGIQYF	TGTGCCAGCAGTTCTAACGGAATACAGTACTTC
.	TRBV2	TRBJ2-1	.	CASRGFRDSSYNEQFF	TGTGCCAGCAGGGGGTTCCGGGACTCTTCCTACAATGAGCAGTTCTTC
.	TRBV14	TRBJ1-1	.	CASSQDRQKNTEAFF	TGTGCCAGCAGCCAAGATCGGCAAAAGAACACTGAAGCTTTCTTT
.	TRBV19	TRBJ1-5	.	CATGPLRGNQPQHF	TGTGCCACTGGACCACTGAGGGGTAATCAGCCCCAGCATTTT
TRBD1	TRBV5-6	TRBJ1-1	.	CAGRAWDREHMNTEAFF	TGTGCCGGCCGGGCTTGGGACAGGGAACACATGAACACTGAAGCTTTCTTT
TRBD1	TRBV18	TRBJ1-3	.	CASSVRQGTANTIYF	TGTGCCAGCTCAGTCAGACAGGGGACCGCAAACACCATATATTTT
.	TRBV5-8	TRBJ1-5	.	CASSLTTRDCNQPQHF	TGTGCCAGCAGCTTAACCACCCGGGACTGCAATCAGCCCCAGCATTTT
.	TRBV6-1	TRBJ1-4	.	CASSEKGGRTNEKLFF	TGTGCCAGCAGTGAAAAAGGGGGTAGGACTAATGAAAAACTGTTTTTT
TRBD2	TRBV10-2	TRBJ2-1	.	CASGLAGAYEQFF	TGCGCCAGCGGGCTAGCGGGAGCCTATGAGCAGTTCTTC
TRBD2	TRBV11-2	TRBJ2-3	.	CASSLEWLAGTPSTDTQYF	TGTGCCAGCAGCTTAGAGTGGCTAGCGGGGACCCCTAGCACAGATACGCAGTATTTT
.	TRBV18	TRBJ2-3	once	CASSPPLRGSTDTQYF	TGTGCCAGCTCACCACCGCTCAGGGGAAGCACAGATACGCAGTATTTT
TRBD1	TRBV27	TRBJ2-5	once	CASSFRDRRQETQYF	TGTGCCAGCAGTTTCCGGGACAGGCGCCAAGAGACCCAGTACTTC
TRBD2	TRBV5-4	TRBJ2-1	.	CASSGGRLAGGSYNEQFF	TGTGCCAGCAGCGGGGGTAGACTAGCGGGAGGTTCCTACAATGAGCAGTTCTTC
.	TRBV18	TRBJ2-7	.	CASSPLARSSYEQYF	TGTGCCAGCTCACCACTAGCGCGGAGCTCCTACGAGCAGTACTTC
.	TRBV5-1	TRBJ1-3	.	CASSPSRDTGNTIYF	TGCGCCAGCAGCCCTTCCCGGGACACTGGAAACACCATATATTTT
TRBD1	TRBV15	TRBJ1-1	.	CATSGRRSTGGVMNTEAFF	TGTGCCACCAGCGGGAGGCGGTCGACAGGGGGAGTCATGAACACTGAAGCTTTCTTT
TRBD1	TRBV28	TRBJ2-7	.	CASSSGQVPSYEQYF	TGTGCCAGCAGTTCCGGACAGGTTCCCTCCTACGAGCAGTACTTC
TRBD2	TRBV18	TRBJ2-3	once	CASSPPGLAENTDTQYF	TGTGCCAGCTCACCACCCGGACTAGCGGAAAACACAGATACGCAGTATTTT
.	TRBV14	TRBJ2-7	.	CASSQEGKGEHYEQYF	TGTGCCAGCAGCCAAGAGGGTAAGGGAGAGCACTACGAGCAGTACTTC
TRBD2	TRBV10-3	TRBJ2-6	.	CAIRDLAGGSGANVLTF	TGTGCCATCAGGGATCTAGCGGGAGGGTCTGGGGCCAACGTCCTGACTTTC
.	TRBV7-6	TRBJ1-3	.	CASSPRRTELGNTIYF	TGTGCCAGCAGCCCCCGGAGGACAGAACTTGGAAACACCATATATTTT
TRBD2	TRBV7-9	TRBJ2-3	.	CASSPQGRVTGTQYF	TGTGCCAGCAGCCCTCAAGGGAGGGTGACGGGTACGCAGTATTTT
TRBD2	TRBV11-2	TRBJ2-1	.	CASSLGTSGRHHEQFF	TGTGCCAGCAGCTTAGGTACTAGCGGGAGACACCATGAGCAGTTCTTC
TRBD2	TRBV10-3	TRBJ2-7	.	CAISERGILGGLASWRSYEQYF	TGTGCCATCAGTGAGAGGGGAATTCTAGGGGGACTAGCGTCCTGGAGGTCCTACGAGCAGTACTTC
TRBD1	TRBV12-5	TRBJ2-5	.	CASADRGQETQYF	TGTGCTAGTGCCGACAGGGGCCAAGAGACCCAGTACTTC
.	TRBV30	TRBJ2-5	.	CAWSVGGTPEAETQYF	TGTGCCTGGAGTGTGGGTGGCACCCCCGAGGCGGAGACCCAGTACTTC
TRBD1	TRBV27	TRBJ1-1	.	CASSLTPGQGREAFF	TGTGCCAGCAGTTTAACACCGGGACAGGGAAGGGAAGCTTTCTTT
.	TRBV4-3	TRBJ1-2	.	CASSQVSTGYGYTF	TGCGCCAGCAGCCAAGTTTCGACAGGCTATGGCTACACCTTC
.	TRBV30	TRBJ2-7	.	CAWSGRDSVYEQYF	TGTGCCTGGAGTGGGAGGGACAGCGTCTACGAGCAGTACTTC
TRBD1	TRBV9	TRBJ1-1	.	CASSVGTGESNTEAFF	TGTGCCAGCAGCGTAGGGACAGGGGAATCCAACACTGAAGCTTTCTTT
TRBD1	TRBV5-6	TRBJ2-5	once	CASSLDWDRGRETQYF	TGTGCCAGCAGCTTGGATTGGGACAGGGGGCGAGAGACCCAGTACTTC
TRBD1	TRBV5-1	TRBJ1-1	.	CASSLRTGGVDTEAFF	TGCGCCAGCAGCCTTAGGACAGGGGGCGTCGACACTGAAGCTTTCTTT
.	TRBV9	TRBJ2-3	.	CASSGTGGPDTQYF	TGTGCCAGCAGCGGGACCGGGGGCCCAGATACGCAGTATTTT
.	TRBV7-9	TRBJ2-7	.	CASSLGTPSRYEQYF	TGTGCCAGCAGCTTAGGGACCCCCTCCCGCTACGAGCAGTACTTC
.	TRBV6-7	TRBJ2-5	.	CASNHRGGETQYF	TGTGCCAGCAACCACAGGGGAGGAGAGACCCAGTACTTC
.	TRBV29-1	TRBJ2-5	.	CSAASFRQEKETQYF	TGCAGCGCCGCGTCATTCCGACAGGAGAAGGAGACCCAGTACTTC
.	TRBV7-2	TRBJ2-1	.	CASSLALAHFNEQFF	TGTGCCAGCAGCTTAGCCTTGGCACACTTCAATGAGCAGTTCTTC
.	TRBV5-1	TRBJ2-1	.	CASSSSCCSYNEQFF	TGCGCCAGCAGCTCGAGTTGCTGCTCCTACAATGAGCAGTTCTTC